This T cell receptor beta chain was observed in a study of cytomegalovirus exposure and HLA in healthy donors. Study outcomes and limitations: In all likelihood, a cluster of highly shared sequence variants was a sequencing artifact. A link between a missense DCLRE1C variant and TCR beta V- and J-gene trimming emerged from a later analysis. Accounts indicate the classifier identified cytomegalovirus status with strong specificity and sensitivity. Many donors shared some public TCRs, even though most TCR sequences were rare.

Points on this clone: As yet, its antigen is unknown.

The CDR3 runs 16 residues. The V segment lost 0 bases and the J segment 3 bases; nucleotides outside the gene matches: 4. Per germline, CDR1 SGHTA and CDR2 FQGNSA. PCR was performed using 60 Vbeta and 13 Jbeta primers. Profiling relied on immunoSEQ multiplex PCR, and the TCRdb table lists in-frame clones only, not all of them. This sample has about 150,000 clones, with approximately 72% found just once. This TCR was recovered from a woman aged 60 to 75 in good health and CMV-seronegative. This chain links TRBV7-2 with TRBJ1-5; TRBD1 aligns across 8 bases. Sequencing was carried out using PBMCs. In DNA, the CDR3 is TGTGCCAGCAGCTTAGCGAAGGGACAGGCCAATCAGCCCCAGCATTTT. It encodes CASSLAKGQANQPQHF.